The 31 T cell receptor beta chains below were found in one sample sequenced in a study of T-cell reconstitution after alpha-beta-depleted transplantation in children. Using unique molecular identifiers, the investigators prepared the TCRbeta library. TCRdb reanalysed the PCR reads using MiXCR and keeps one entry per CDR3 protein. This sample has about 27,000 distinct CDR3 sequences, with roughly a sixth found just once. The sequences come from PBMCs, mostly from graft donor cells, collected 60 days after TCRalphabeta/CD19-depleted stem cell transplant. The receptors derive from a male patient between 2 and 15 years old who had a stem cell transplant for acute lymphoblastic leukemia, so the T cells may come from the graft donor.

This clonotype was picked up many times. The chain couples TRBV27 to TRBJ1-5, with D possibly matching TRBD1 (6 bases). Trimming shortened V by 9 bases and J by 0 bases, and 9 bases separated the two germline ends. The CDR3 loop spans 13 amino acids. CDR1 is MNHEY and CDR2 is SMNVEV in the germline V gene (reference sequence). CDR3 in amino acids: CASGTYSNQPQHF. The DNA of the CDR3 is TGTGCCAGTGGGACATATAGCAATCAGCCCCAGCATTTT.

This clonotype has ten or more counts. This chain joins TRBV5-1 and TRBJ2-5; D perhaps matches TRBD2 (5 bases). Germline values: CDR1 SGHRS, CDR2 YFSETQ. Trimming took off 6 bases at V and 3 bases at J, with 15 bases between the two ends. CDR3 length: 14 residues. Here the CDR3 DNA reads TGCGCCAGCAACCGCCTAGCCGGGGAAGAGACCCAGTACTTC. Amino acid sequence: CASNRLAGEETQYF.

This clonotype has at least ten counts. DNA for the CDR3: TGTGCCAGCAGCTCTACTACTACAGGAAGGAATGAGCAGTTCTTC. It translates to CASSSTTTGRNEQFF. The rearrangement links TRBV11-2 to TRBJ2-1; weak D call: TRBD1 (5 bases). Germline V gene data show CDR1 as SGHAT and CDR2 as FQNNGV. V dropped 4 bases and J dropped 7 bases, with 17 bases sitting between them. The CDR3 runs to 15 residues.

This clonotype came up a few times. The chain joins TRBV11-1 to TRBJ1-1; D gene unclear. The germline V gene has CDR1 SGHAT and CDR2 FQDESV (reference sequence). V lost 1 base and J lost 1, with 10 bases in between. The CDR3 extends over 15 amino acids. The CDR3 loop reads CASSLEEFSNTEAFF. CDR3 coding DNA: TGTGCCAGCAGCTTAGAAGAGTTTTCGAACACTGAAGCTTTCTTT. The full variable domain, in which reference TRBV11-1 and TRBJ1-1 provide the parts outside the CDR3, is EAEVAQSPRYKITEKSQAVAFWCDPISGHATLYWYRQILGQGPELLVQFQDESVVDDSQLPKDRFSAERLKGVDSTLKIQPAELGDSAMYLCASSLEEFSNTEAFFGQGTRLTVV.

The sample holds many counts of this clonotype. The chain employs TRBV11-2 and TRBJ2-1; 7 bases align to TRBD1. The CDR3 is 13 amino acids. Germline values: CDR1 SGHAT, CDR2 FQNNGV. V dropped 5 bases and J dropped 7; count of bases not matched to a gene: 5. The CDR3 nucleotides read TGTGCCAGCAGCAGGGAACAGGGGAATGAGCAGTTCTTC. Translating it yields CASSREQGNEQFF.

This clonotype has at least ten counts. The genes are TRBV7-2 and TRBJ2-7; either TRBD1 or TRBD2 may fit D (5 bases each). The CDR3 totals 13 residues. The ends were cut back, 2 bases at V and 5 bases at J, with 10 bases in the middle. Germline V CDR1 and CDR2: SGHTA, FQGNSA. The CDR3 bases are TGTGCCAGCAGCTTATTCGGGGACGACGAGCAGTACTTC. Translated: CASSLFGDDEQYF.

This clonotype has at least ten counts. This CDR3 reads CAISIAGGQETQYF. In DNA form, the CDR3 reads TGTGCCATCAGTATAGCGGGGGGGCAAGAGACCCAGTACTTC. This chain joins TRBV10-3 and TRBJ2-5; TRBD2 aligns across 11 bases. Germline CDR1 ENHRY, CDR2 SYGVKD. J was trimmed by 2 bases and V by 5 bases; bases with no gene match: 1. This CDR3 is built from 14 residues.

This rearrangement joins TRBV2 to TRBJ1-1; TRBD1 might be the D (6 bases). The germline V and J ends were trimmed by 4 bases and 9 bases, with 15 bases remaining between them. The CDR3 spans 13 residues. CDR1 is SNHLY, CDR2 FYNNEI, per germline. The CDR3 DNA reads TGTGCCAGCAGTGGGGACAAATTCGCCCAAGCTTTCTTT. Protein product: CASSGDKFAQAFF.

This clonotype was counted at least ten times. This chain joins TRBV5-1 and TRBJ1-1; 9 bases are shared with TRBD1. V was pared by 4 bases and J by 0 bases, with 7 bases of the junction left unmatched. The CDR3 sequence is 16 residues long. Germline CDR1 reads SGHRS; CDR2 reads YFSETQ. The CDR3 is CASSADRGSVNTEAFF. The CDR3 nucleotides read TGCGCCAGCAGCGCCGACAGGGGGTCAGTGAACACTGAAGCTTTCTTT.

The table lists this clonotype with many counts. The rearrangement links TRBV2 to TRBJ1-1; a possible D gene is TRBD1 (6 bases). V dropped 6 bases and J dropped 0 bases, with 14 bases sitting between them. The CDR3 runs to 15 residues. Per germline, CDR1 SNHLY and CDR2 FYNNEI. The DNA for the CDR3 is TGTGCCAGCAGGGACAGACAGAGCATGAACACTGAAGCTTTCTTT. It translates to CASRDRQSMNTEAFF.

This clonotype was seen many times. CDR3 residues: CSARGFYEQFF. Written as DNA, the CDR3 is TGCAGTGCTAGAGGCTTCTATGAGCAGTTCTTC. This rearrangement joins TRBV20-1 to TRBJ2-1; D gene uncertain. This CDR3 is 11 amino acids long. Germline-derived CDR1 and CDR2 are DFQATT and SNEGSKA (reference sequence). Trimming removed 1 base from V and 8 bases from J, with 6 bases in between.

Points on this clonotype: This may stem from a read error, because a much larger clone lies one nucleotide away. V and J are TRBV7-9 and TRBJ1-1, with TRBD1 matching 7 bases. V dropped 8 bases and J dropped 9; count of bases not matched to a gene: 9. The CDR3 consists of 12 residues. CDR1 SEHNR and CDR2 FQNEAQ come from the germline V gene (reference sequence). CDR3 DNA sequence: TGTGCCAGCGGCCCCGAGGACAGGAAAGCTTTCTTT. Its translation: CASGPEDRKAFF.

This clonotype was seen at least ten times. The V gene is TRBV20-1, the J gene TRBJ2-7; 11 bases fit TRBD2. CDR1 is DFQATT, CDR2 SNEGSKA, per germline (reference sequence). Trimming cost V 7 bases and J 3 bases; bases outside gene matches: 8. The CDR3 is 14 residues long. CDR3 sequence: CSVRPGLAVYEQYF. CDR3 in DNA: TGCAGTGTCAGACCGGGACTAGCGGTCTACGAGCAGTACTTC.

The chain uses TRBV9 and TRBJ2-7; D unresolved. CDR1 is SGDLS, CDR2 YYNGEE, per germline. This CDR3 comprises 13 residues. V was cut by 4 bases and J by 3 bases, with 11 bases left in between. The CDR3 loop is CASSPEAVYEQYF. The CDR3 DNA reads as TGTGCCAGCAGCCCAGAGGCCGTCTACGAGCAGTACTTC.

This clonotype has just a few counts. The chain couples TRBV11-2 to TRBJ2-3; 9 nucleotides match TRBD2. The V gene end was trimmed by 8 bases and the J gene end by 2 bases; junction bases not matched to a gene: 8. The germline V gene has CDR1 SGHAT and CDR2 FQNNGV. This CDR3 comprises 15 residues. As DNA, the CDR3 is TGTGCCAGCCGACTGACTAGCGGAGCCACAGATACGCAGTATTTT. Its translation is CASRLTSGATDTQYF.

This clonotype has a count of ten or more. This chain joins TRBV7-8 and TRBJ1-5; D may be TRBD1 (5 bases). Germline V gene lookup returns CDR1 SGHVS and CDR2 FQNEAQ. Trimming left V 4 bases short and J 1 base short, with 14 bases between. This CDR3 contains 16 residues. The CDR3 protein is CASSSGGHGSNQPQHF. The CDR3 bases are TGTGCCAGCAGCTCTGGTGGACATGGAAGCAATCAGCCCCAGCATTTT.

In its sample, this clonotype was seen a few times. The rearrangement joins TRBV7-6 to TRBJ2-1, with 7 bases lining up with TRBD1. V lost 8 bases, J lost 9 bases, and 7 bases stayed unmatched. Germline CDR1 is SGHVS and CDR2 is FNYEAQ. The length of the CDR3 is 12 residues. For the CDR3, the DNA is TGTGCCAGCCAAGTAGGGGGCGGTGAGCAGTTCTTC. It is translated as CASQVGGGEQFF.

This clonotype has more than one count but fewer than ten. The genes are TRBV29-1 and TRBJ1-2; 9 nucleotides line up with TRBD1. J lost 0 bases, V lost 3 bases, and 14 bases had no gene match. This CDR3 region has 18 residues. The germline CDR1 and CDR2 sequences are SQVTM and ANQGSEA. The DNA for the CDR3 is TGCAGCGTTGACGGACAGGGGTCCTCCTATCTTTCTAACTATGGCTACACCTTC. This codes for CSVDGQGSSYLSNYGYTF.

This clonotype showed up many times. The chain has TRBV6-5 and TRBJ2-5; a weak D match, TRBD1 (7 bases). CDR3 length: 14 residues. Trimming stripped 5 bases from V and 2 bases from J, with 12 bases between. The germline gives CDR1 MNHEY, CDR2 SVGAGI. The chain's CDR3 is CASSPGGIQETQYF. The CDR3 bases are TGTGCCAGCAGTCCAGGGGGGATTCAAGAGACCCAGTACTTC.

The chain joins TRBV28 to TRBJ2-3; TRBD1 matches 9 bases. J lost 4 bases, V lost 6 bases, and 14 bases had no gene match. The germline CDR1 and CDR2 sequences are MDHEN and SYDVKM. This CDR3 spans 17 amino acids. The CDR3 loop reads CASSDRRGQGYADTQYF. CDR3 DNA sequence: TGTGCCAGCAGCGACCGTAGGGGACAGGGTTACGCAGATACGCAGTATTTT.

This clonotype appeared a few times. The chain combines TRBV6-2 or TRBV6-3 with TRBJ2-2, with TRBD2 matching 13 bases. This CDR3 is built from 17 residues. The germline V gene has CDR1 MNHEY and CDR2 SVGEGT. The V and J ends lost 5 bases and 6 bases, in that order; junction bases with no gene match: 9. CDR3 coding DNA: TGTGCCAGCAGTCATACCCCGACTAGCGGGGGGCCCGGGGAGCTGTTTTTT. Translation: CASSHTPTSGGPGELFF.

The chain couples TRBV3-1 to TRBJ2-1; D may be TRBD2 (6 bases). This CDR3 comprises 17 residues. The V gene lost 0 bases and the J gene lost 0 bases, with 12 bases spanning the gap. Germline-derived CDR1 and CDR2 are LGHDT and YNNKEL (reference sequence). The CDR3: CASSQDRASASYNEQFF. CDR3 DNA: TGTGCCAGCAGCCAAGATAGGGCTAGCGCCTCCTACAATGAGCAGTTCTTC.

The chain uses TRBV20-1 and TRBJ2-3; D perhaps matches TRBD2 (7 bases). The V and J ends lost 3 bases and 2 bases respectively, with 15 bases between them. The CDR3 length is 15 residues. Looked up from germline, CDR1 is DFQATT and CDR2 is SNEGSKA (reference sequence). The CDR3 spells CSARVGGPFTDTQYF. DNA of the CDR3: TGCAGTGCTAGGGTCGGGGGGCCCTTCACAGATACGCAGTATTTT.

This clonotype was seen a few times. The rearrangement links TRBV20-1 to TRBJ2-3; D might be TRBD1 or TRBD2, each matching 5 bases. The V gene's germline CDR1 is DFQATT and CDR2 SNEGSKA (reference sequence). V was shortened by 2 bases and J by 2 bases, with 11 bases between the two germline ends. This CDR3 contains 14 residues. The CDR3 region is CSARKGPSTDTQYF. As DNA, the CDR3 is TGCAGTGCTAGAAAGGGACCTTCCACAGATACGCAGTATTTT.

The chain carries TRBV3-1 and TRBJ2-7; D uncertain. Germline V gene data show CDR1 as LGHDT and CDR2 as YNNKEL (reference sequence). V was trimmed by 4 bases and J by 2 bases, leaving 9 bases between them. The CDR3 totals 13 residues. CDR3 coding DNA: TGTGCCAGCAGCCTGGTCCCGACCTACGAGCAGTACTTC. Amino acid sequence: CASSLVPTYEQYF.

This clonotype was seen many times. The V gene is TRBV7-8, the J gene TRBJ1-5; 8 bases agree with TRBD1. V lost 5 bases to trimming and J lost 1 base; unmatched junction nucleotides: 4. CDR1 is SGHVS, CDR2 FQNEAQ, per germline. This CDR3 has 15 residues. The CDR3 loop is CASSPDRVSNQPQHF. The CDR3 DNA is TGTGCCAGCAGCCCGGACAGGGTAAGCAATCAGCCCCAGCATTTT.

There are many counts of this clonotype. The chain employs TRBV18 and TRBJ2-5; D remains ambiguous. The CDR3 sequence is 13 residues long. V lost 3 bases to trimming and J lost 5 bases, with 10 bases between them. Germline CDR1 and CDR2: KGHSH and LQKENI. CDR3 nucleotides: TGTGCCAGCTCACCGCTCGAGGCGGAGACCCAGTACTTC. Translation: CASSPLEAETQYF.

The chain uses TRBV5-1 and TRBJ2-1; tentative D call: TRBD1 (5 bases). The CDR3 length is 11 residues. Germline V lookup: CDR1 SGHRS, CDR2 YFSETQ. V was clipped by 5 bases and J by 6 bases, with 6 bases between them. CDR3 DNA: TGCGCCAGCAGTAGGGGCAATGAGCAGTTCTTC. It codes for CASSRGNEQFF.

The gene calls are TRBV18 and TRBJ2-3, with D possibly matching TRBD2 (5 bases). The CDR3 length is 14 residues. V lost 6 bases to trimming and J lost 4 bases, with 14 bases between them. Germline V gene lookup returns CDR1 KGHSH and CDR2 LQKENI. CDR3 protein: CASSPVGSADTQYF. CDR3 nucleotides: TGTGCCAGCTCTCCAGTAGGGAGCGCAGATACGCAGTATTTT. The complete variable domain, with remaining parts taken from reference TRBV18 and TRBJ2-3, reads NAGVMQNPRHLVRRRGQEARLRCSPMKGHSHVYWYRQLPEEGLKFMVYLQKENIIDESGMPKERFSAEFPKEGPSILRIQQVVRGDSAAYFCASSPVGSADTQYFGPGTRLTVL.

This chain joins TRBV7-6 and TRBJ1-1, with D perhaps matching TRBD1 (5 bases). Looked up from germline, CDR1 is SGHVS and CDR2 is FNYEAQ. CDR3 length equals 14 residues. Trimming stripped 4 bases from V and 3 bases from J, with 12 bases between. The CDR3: CASSSQRQYTEAFF. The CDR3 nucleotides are TGTGCCAGCAGCTCCCAGAGACAGTACACTGAAGCTTTCTTT.

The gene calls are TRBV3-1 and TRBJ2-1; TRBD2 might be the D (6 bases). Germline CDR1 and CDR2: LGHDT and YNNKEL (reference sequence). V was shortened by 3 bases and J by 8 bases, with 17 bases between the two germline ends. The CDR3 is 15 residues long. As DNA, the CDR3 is TGTGCCAGCAGCCAGGTACTCTCTAGCGACGATGAGCAGTTCTTC. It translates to CASSQVLSSDDEQFF.